These 2 T cell receptor beta chains were sequenced from one sample in a study of response to subunit inactivated influenza vaccine. TCRdb independently ran MiXCR on the RT-PCR reads; one entry per CDR3 protein. The table shows about 540,000 distinct CDR3 sequences, with roughly 25% occurring only once. This sample also appeared in a second study, on T cells expressing NK-cell markers. As that study records: Generation of TCR beta cDNA was performed by 5'RACE template switching incorporating UMIs.

The material sequenced was CD4+ T cells sorted from PBMCs, taken about 11 days after vaccination. These receptors all come from a man in his fifties who received an inactivated influenza vaccine.

This clonotype was seen more than once but under ten times. This chain links TRBV5-1 with TRBJ2-3; tentatively, D is TRBD2 (6 bases). CDR1 SGHRS and CDR2 YFSETQ come from the germline V gene. V lost 2 bases and J lost 3, with 19 bases in between. The CDR3 length is 17 residues. The CDR3 DNA reads TGCGCCAGCAGCTTTGGGTGGCTAGCGATCCGGACAGATACGCAGTATTTT. The encoded protein is CASSFGWLAIRTDTQYF.

There are a few counts of this clonotype. The chain combines TRBV6-5 with TRBJ2-7; 7 bases align to TRBD2. Germline V CDR1 and CDR2: MNHEY, SVGAGI. CDR3 length: 14 amino acids. Trimming at V came to 4 bases and at J to 0 bases, leaving 3 bases not matched to a gene. The CDR3 is CASSSSGHSYEQYF. CDR3 DNA: TGTGCCAGCAGTTCTAGCGGACACTCCTACGAGCAGTACTTC.